A single sample is the source of the 30 T cell receptor beta chains below, sequenced in a study of OX40 agonist ivuxolimab in advanced cancers. Assay: immunoSEQ multiplex PCR; the TCRdb copy retains only in-frame clones and omits some. The sample holds some 64,000 clones, nearly 90% seen once. Sequenced here: CD4+ or CD8+ T cells sorted from blood, sampled in a trial of the OX40 agonist ivuxolimab. The receptors originated from an adult with an advanced solid tumor such as melanoma, head and neck, liver or kidney cancer.

The rearrangement joins TRBV18 to TRBJ2-7; no clear D. The CDR3 is 11 residues long. V was pared by 3 bases and J by 6 bases, with 6 bases between. Germline values: CDR1 KGHSH, CDR2 LQKENI. Written as DNA, the CDR3 is TGTGCCAGCTCACCCGACCGCGAGCAGTACTTC. Protein product: CASSPDREQYF.

This clone was seen more than once but under ten times. The V and J genes are TRBV5-6 and TRBJ2-7; TRBD1 agrees at 7 bases. J gave up 3 bases and V 4 bases, and 10 bases lay outside the gene matches. The CDR3 contains 15 residues. Germline-derived CDR1 and CDR2 are SGHDT and YYEEEE. The CDR3: CASSRDRLVSYEQYF. The DNA for the CDR3 is TGTGCCAGCAGCCGGGACAGACTCGTGAGCTACGAGCAGTACTTC.

The chain is built from TRBV5-1 and TRBJ1-5; D call uncertain. V gave up 1 base and J gave up 0 bases, with 8 bases separating them. The CDR3 loop spans 15 amino acids. Germline CDR1 and CDR2: SGHRS and YFSETQ. In DNA form, the CDR3 reads TGCGCCAGCAGCTTGCGAGGTGATAGCAATCAGCCCCAGCATTTT. The encoded protein is CASSLRGDSNQPQHF.

The J gene is TRBJ2-2, the V gene TRBV5-1; a weak D match, TRBD1 (5 bases). This CDR3 is 16 amino acids long. V was clipped by 0 bases and J by 3 bases, with 12 bases between them. Germline-derived CDR1 and CDR2 are SGHRS and YFSETQ. This chain's CDR3 is CASSLDFRVDTGELFF. CDR3 nucleotide sequence: TGCGCCAGCAGCTTGGATTTCAGGGTGGACACCGGGGAGCTGTTTTTT.

This clone was seen only a few times. This chain connects TRBV5-6 to TRBJ1-4; 8 bases agree with TRBD1. The CDR3 runs 13 residues. V lost 3 bases, J lost 5 bases, and 0 bases stayed unmatched. Germline CDR1 reads SGHDT; CDR2 reads YYEEEE. CDR3 nucleotides: TGTGCCAGCAGCTGGGACAGGAATGAAAAACTGTTTTTT. Protein: CASSWDRNEKLFF.

This rearrangement joins TRBV9 to TRBJ2-5, with D possibly TRBD2 on 6 matching bases. With 0 bases removed from V and 1 base from J, the gap between germline ends came to 7 bases. The length of the CDR3 is 14 residues. Germline lookup yields CDR1 SGDLS and CDR2 YYNGEE. CDR3 loop: CASSVGGVQETQYF. The CDR3 bases are TGTGCCAGCAGCGTAGGCGGGGTCCAAGAGACCCAGTACTTC.

In its sample, this clone was seen a few times. This rearrangement joins TRBV13 to TRBJ2-7; D not certain. V lost 4 bases and J lost 0, with 10 bases in between. Germline values: CDR1 PRHDT, CDR2 FYEKMQ (reference sequence). CDR3 length: 14 residues. The CDR3 loop is CASSSTGSSYEQYF. The CDR3 nucleotides are TGTGCCAGCAGCTCGACGGGTAGCTCCTACGAGCAGTACTTC.

CDR3 sequence reads: CAISDPFRGLNEQYF. CDR3 nucleotides: TGTGCCATCAGTGACCCCTTCAGGGGTCTCAACGAGCAGTACTTC. The genes are TRBV10-3 and TRBJ2-7; D possibly corresponds to TRBD1 (6 bases). This CDR3 is built from 15 residues. Germline CDR1 ENHRY, CDR2 SYGVKD. V was pared by 3 bases and J by 5 bases, with 17 bases between.

The J gene is TRBJ2-1, the V gene TRBV25-1, with D unresolved. Germline lookup yields CDR1 MGHDK and CDR2 SYGVNS. This CDR3 spans 14 amino acids. The ends were cut back, 2 bases at V and 0 bases at J, with 5 bases in the middle. CDR3 DNA sequence: TGTGCCAGCAGTGAAACAAGCTCCTACAATGAGCAGTTCTTC. It codes for CASSETSSYNEQFF.

Only one count was recorded for this clone. The chain links TRBV19 to TRBJ2-3; D might be TRBD2 (6 bases). CDR3 length equals 14 residues. V lost 8 bases and J lost 0, with 12 bases in between. The germline CDR1 and CDR2 sequences are LNHDA and SQIVND (reference sequence). Written as DNA, the CDR3 is TGTGCCAGTGTACCCGGGGGTAGCACAGATACGCAGTATTTT. Translated: CASVPGGSTDTQYF.

This clone was recorded once. The rearrangement uses TRBV19 and TRBJ1-2, with D maybe TRBD1 (5 bases). Germline V gene sequence: CDR1 LNHDA, CDR2 SQIVND (reference sequence). V lost 4 bases and J 8 bases, leaving 11 bases between the germline ends. CDR3 size: 12 residues. CDR3 loop: CASSTPTVGYTF. The CDR3 nucleotides read TGTGCCAGTAGTACACCGACAGTAGGCTACACCTTC.

The chain carries TRBV10-3 and TRBJ2-2; weak D call: TRBD2 (7 bases). CDR1 is ENHRY, CDR2 SYGVKD, per germline. This CDR3 has 14 amino acids. Trimming cost V 7 bases and J 2 bases, with 11 bases left between them. The CDR3 bases are TGTGCCATCACGGGGGGCCCTAACACCGGGGAGCTGTTTTTT. It specifies CAITGGPNTGELFF.

This rearrangement joins TRBV5-6 to TRBJ1-1, with 8 bases fitting TRBD1. The J segment lost 1 base and the V segment lost 4 bases, leaving 3 bases of the junction unmatched. The CDR3 totals 14 residues. Germline CDR1 reads SGHDT; CDR2 reads YYEEEE. The CDR3 loop reads CASSVQGANTEAFF. The CDR3 DNA sequence: TGTGCCAGCAGCGTGCAGGGGGCGAACACTGAAGCTTTCTTT.

The V and J genes are TRBV5-1 and TRBJ2-3; no definite D call. Germline V gene lookup returns CDR1 SGHRS and CDR2 YFSETQ. The CDR3 sequence is 16 residues long. V gave up 4 bases and J gave up 0 bases, with 15 bases separating them. CDR3 DNA sequence: TGCGCCAGCAGCCTGGACGGACCCATTAGCACAGATACGCAGTATTTT. Protein sequence: CASSLDGPISTDTQYF.

The genes are TRBV7-2 and TRBJ1-2, with D possibly being TRBD1 (6 bases). The V and J ends lost 5 bases and 2 bases respectively, with 9 bases between them. This CDR3 contains 13 residues. The V gene's germline CDR1 is SGHTA and CDR2 FQGNSA. Written as DNA, the CDR3 is TGTGCCAGCAGCCCAACAGGGAACTATGGCTACACCTTC. Its translation: CASSPTGNYGYTF.

The chain carries TRBV18 and TRBJ1-1, with D tentatively TRBD1 (5 bases). The CDR3 is 15 residues long. The V and J ends lost 0 bases and 1 base respectively, with 9 bases between them. The germline gives CDR1 KGHSH, CDR2 LQKENI. In nucleotides, the CDR3 is TGTGCCAGCTCACCACCCCCGGGGACGAACACTGAAGCTTTCTTT. Its translation is CASSPPPGTNTEAFF.

J is TRBJ1-6 and V is TRBV5-1; possible D gene TRBD1, 5 bases. Germline V CDR1 and CDR2: SGHRS, YFSETQ. The ends were cut back, 0 bases at V and 6 bases at J, with 13 bases in the middle. The CDR3 consists of 16 residues. The CDR3 protein is CASSLAGADPNSPLHF. The CDR3 DNA reads as TGCGCCAGCAGCTTGGCCGGGGCAGACCCTAATTCACCCCTCCACTTT.

V gene TRBV5-6 combines with J gene TRBJ2-3; TRBD2 matches at 9 bases. In germline, CDR1 is SGHDT, CDR2 YYEEEE. V lost 2 bases and J lost 5; bases outside the gene matches: 6. The CDR3 totals 15 residues. CDR3 bases: TGTGCCAGCAGCTTCGTCGCGGGGGGGCTAGATACGCAGTATTTT. Its translation: CASSFVAGGLDTQYF.

The chain employs TRBV5-6 and TRBJ1-1, with a weak D call TRBD1 (5 bases). V lost 0 bases to trimming and J lost 5 bases, with 14 bases between them. Germline CDR1 reads SGHDT; CDR2 reads YYEEEE. The CDR3 has 15 residues. The CDR3, as DNA: TGTGCCAGCAGCTTGGTGTTGGGGGGGAGGACTGAAGCTTTCTTT. Translating gives CASSLVLGGRTEAFF.

A few counts support this clone. This chain links TRBV29-1 with TRBJ1-1; D is uncertain. Trimming removed 4 bases from V and 1 base from J, with 7 bases in between. From germline, CDR1 is SQVTM and CDR2 ANQGSEA. The CDR3 is made up of 12 amino acids. CDR3 DNA sequence: TGCAGCGTTGCGCTAACGAACACTGAAGCTTTCTTT. Translated, it gives CSVALTNTEAFF.

This chain links TRBV15 with TRBJ2-4; possible D gene TRBD1, 5 bases. Trimming removed 2 bases at V and 0 bases at J, with 17 bases between. The CDR3 sequence is 18 residues long. Germline CDR1 and CDR2: LNHNV and YYDKDF (reference sequence). CDR3 nucleotide sequence: TGTGCCACCAGCAGAAGGGCAGGGCTGTCTCTAGCCAAAAACATTCAGTACTTC. This encodes CATSRRAGLSLAKNIQYF.

The chain carries TRBV6-5 and TRBJ1-2; D gene uncertain. Trimming shortened V by 8 bases and J by 4 bases, and 14 bases separated the two germline ends. CDR3 size: 13 residues. Germline V lookup: CDR1 MNHEY, CDR2 SVGAGI. The CDR3: CASGDGLFYGYTF. The CDR3 region has the DNA TGTGCCAGCGGTGACGGATTATTCTATGGCTACACCTTC.

V usage is TRBV7-2 and J usage is TRBJ1-4, with D perhaps matching TRBD1 (5 bases). V lost 4 bases to trimming and J lost 10 bases, with 10 bases between them. Germline V gene sequence: CDR1 SGHTA, CDR2 FQGNSA. CDR3 length: 12 residues. The CDR3 is CASSSSTVKLFF. The CDR3 region has the DNA TGTGCCAGCAGCTCTTCGACAGTAAAACTGTTTTTT.

V is TRBV10-1 and J is TRBJ1-2; D perhaps matches TRBD1 (6 bases). The CDR3 totals 14 residues. The V gene lost 0 bases and the J gene lost 4 bases, with 9 bases spanning the gap. CDR1 WNHNN and CDR2 SYGVQD come from the germline V gene (reference sequence). The CDR3 loop is CASSESTGSYGYTF. The CDR3 bases are TGCGCCAGCAGTGAGTCTACAGGGTCCTATGGCTACACCTTC.

The chain combines TRBV5-1 with TRBJ2-4, with D possibly TRBD2 on 6 matching bases. Per germline, CDR1 SGHRS and CDR2 YFSETQ. Trimming shortened V by 7 bases and J by 5 bases, and 13 bases separated the two germline ends. The CDR3 sequence is 13 residues long. The CDR3 loop reads CASRAGLENIQYF. DNA of the CDR3: TGCGCCAGCCGGGCGGGACTCGAAAACATTCAGTACTTC.

The chain links TRBV19 to TRBJ2-7; D is possibly TRBD1 (5 bases). Germline V lookup: CDR1 LNHDA, CDR2 SQIVND (reference sequence). There are 13 residues in the CDR3. Trimming removed 3 bases from V and 1 base from J, with 7 bases in between. Here the CDR3 DNA reads TGTGCCAGTAGTATCAGGGTATCCTACGAGCAGTACTTC. This codes for CASSIRVSYEQYF.

This sequence joins TRBV19 and TRBJ2-3; D is uncertain. The V end was cut by 1 base, the J end by 6 bases, with 8 bases between. Germline V gene sequence: CDR1 LNHDA, CDR2 SQIVND (reference sequence). CDR3 length equals 13 residues. In DNA form, the CDR3 reads TGTGCCAGTAGTATAGGGGAAGCCGATACGCAGTATTTT. Its translation is CASSIGEADTQYF.

This chain connects TRBV6-1 to TRBJ1-1; tentative D call: TRBD1 (5 bases). V was trimmed by 2 bases and J by 10 bases, leaving 5 bases between them. From germline, CDR1 is MNHNS and CDR2 SASEGT. The length of the CDR3 is 10 residues. CDR3 amino acids: CASSEQGAFF. In nucleotides, the CDR3 is TGTGCCAGCAGTGAACAGGGAGCTTTCTTT.

This sequence joins TRBV27 and TRBJ1-5; D is perhaps TRBD1 (5 bases). Deletions cut 6 bases from V and 9 bases from J, with 18 bases between. Germline CDR1 reads MNHEY; CDR2 reads SMNVEV (reference sequence). The CDR3 is 14 residues long. For the CDR3, the DNA is TGTGCCAGCAGGGAAACGGGGGTTAGCGGGCCCCAGCATTTT. It translates to CASRETGVSGPQHF.

The CDR3 loop reads CASSPRVGGSGNTIYF. The CDR3 DNA reads TGTGCCAGCAGCCCTAGGGTTGGGGGCTCTGGAAACACCATATATTTT. The genes are TRBV7-2 and TRBJ1-3; TRBD1 might be the D (5 bases). Germline values: CDR1 SGHTA, CDR2 FQGNSA. The V and J ends lost 5 bases and 0 bases respectively, with 14 bases between them. CDR3 size: 16 residues.